These 26 T cell receptor beta chains originate from one sample sequenced in a study of neurological immune-mediated disorders. TCRdb passed the 5' RACE reads through MiXCR, listing each CDR3 protein once. Of tens of thousands of distinct CDR3 sequences listed, approximately 10% are singletons. This sample's time point: longitudinal time-point 1 (baseline). The sample comprised PBMCs. Every receptor here comes from a man aged 25 to 40 in good health.

This clonotype showed up many times. The DNA for the CDR3 is TGCAGTGCTCCGGACAGGGGGCTCGAGCAGTACTTC. It encodes CSAPDRGLEQYF. The chain links TRBV20-1 to TRBJ2-7, with TRBD1 matching over 11 bases. Unmatched junction bases numbered 3, after V lost 5 bases and J lost 6 bases. CDR3 length: 12 amino acids. From germline, CDR1 is DFQATT and CDR2 SNEGSKA (reference sequence).

This clonotype was observed at least ten times. The chain carries TRBV7-9 and TRBJ2-1, with a weak D call TRBD2 (5 bases). The CDR3 contains 17 residues. The germline V and J ends were trimmed by 4 bases and 1 base, with 17 bases remaining between them. Germline loops: CDR1 SEHNR, CDR2 FQNEAQ (reference sequence). The CDR3 DNA follows: TGTGCCAGCAGCTCCCTGTTACTAGTTTCTTCCTACAATGAGCAGTTCTTC. It specifies CASSSLLLVSSYNEQFF.

This clonotype occurred many times. The V call is TRBV9, the J call TRBJ2-1; the D gene could be TRBD1 or TRBD2 (5 bases each). CDR1 is SGDLS and CDR2 is YYNGEE in the germline V gene. The V end lost 4 bases, the J end lost 0 bases, and 11 bases lay between the germline ends. CDR3 length: 15 residues. The DNA for the CDR3 is TGTGCCAGCAGCCCCTGGGGGAGCTCCTACAATGAGCAGTTCTTC. Residues: CASSPWGSSYNEQFF. Full variable domain (outside the CDR3, taken from reference TRBV9 and TRBJ2-1): DSGVTQTPKHLITATGQRVTLRCSPRSGDLSVYWYQQSLDQGLQFLIQYYNGEERAKGNILERFSAQQFPDLHSELNLSSLELGDSALYFCASSPWGSSYNEQFFGPGTRLTVL.

The sample holds many counts of this clonotype. The V call is TRBV5-1, the J call TRBJ1-4; 7 bases align to TRBD1. CDR3 length equals 15 residues. CDR1 SGHRS and CDR2 YFSETQ come from the germline V gene. The V and J ends lost 1 base and 8 bases, in that order; junction bases with no gene match: 8. The CDR3 DNA reads as TGCGCCAGCAGCTTGACCTCTGGACAGGCGGAAAAACTGTTTTTT. Translated, it gives CASSLTSGQAEKLFF.

In this sample, this clonotype turned up many times. The chain has TRBV18 and TRBJ1-1, with 10 bases that match TRBD1. Germline V gene data show CDR1 as KGHSH and CDR2 as LQKENI. The J segment lost 1 base and the V segment lost 1 base, leaving 3 bases of the junction unmatched. This CDR3 has 16 amino acids. CDR3 region: CASSPRTGGGNTEAFF. CDR3 in DNA: TGTGCCAGCTCACCACGGACAGGGGGAGGGAACACTGAAGCTTTCTTT.

This clonotype was observed a handful of times. The chain carries TRBV29-1 and TRBJ1-1, with D unclear. CDR3 size: 13 residues. Germline CDR1 is SQVTM and CDR2 is ANQGSEA. The V end lost 7 bases, the J end lost 2 bases, and 14 bases lay between the germline ends. CDR3 sequence (DNA): TGCAGCGCCTACCGGGCCAGCAACACTGAAGCTTTCTTT. It encodes CSAYRASNTEAFF.

This clonotype was found many times. The rearrangement joins TRBV28 to TRBJ1-6; the match to TRBD1 covers 8 bases. Per germline, CDR1 MDHEN and CDR2 SYDVKM. With V trimmed by 0 bases and J by 7 bases, 2 bases remained unmatched. The CDR3 extends over 15 amino acids. The CDR3, as DNA: TGTGCCAGCAGTTTATGGCGACAGGGGAATTCACCCCTCCACTTT. Amino acids: CASSLWRQGNSPLHF.

This clonotype has a count of ten or more. The V and J genes are TRBV7-2 and TRBJ2-1; a possible D gene is TRBD2 (5 bases). This CDR3 is built from 15 residues. The germline CDR1 and CDR2 sequences are SGHTA and FQGNSA. V was shortened by 4 bases and J by 4 bases, with 14 bases between the two germline ends. This chain's CDR3 is CASSSRTEFYNEQFF. The CDR3 nucleotides are TGTGCCAGCAGCTCCCGGACTGAGTTTTACAATGAGCAGTTCTTC.

There are many counts of this clonotype. The chain recombines TRBV29-1 with TRBJ2-1, with D possibly TRBD1 on 5 matching bases. V lost 3 bases and J 5 bases, leaving 14 bases between the germline ends. The germline V gene encodes CDR1 SQVTM and CDR2 ANQGSEA. The CDR3 extends over 14 amino acids. The CDR3 protein is CSVDHGQGNNEQFF. The CDR3, as DNA: TGCAGCGTTGATCATGGGCAGGGCAACAATGAGCAGTTCTTC.

On this clonotype itself: One junction end does not reproduce the germline sequence, and a read error may be involved. The chain has TRBV5-1 and TRBJ2-5, with 7 bases matching TRBD1. The length of the CDR3 is 16 residues. In germline, CDR1 is SGHRS, CDR2 YFSETQ. The CDR3 here is CVSSLGPQGTKDTQYF. The CDR3 DNA follows: TGCGTCAGCAGCTTGGGTCCACAGGGGACCAAAGATACCCAGTACTTC.

This clonotype was picked up many times. CDR3 residues: CASSDRGDYEQYF. CDR3 DNA: TGTGCCAGCAGTGACAGGGGGGACTACGAGCAGTACTTC. The chain recombines TRBV27 with TRBJ2-7, with 9 bases identical to TRBD1. Losses at the gene ends were 5 bases for V and 3 bases for J; bases not matched to a gene: 2. Germline V gene lookup returns CDR1 MNHEY and CDR2 SMNVEV (reference sequence). The CDR3 length is 13 residues.

At least ten counts were recorded for this clonotype. The chain carries TRBV20-1 and TRBJ2-7; D not certain. The V gene's germline CDR1 is DFQATT and CDR2 SNEGSKA (reference sequence). The CDR3 runs 12 residues. V was cut by 5 bases and J by 0 bases, with 8 bases left in between. The CDR3 loop is CSAADLSYEQYF. CDR3 in DNA: TGCAGTGCTGCGGACCTCTCCTACGAGCAGTACTTC.

This clonotype was detected many times. The rearrangement uses TRBV28 and TRBJ2-5; D may be TRBD2 (6 bases). V gave up 3 bases and J gave up 1 base, with 9 bases separating them. The CDR3 has 14 amino acids. CDR1 and CDR2 (germline): MDHEN, SYDVKM. CDR3 sequence reads: CASSFEGLQETQYF. The CDR3 region has the DNA TGTGCCAGCAGTTTTGAGGGACTCCAAGAGACCCAGTACTTC.

This chain connects TRBV14 to TRBJ2-6, with D possibly being TRBD1 or TRBD2 (6 bases each). V lost 0 bases, J lost 2 bases, and 14 bases lay in between. The CDR3 is 18 amino acids. Germline loops: CDR1 SGHDN, CDR2 FVKESK. Written as DNA, the CDR3 is TGTGCCAGCAGCCAAGATGGGGGGCGTAAAGCTGGGGCCAACGTCCTGACTTTC. Protein product: CASSQDGGRKAGANVLTF.

This clonotype came up many times. This sequence joins TRBV24-1 and TRBJ2-2; D remains unclear. The CDR3 loop spans 16 amino acids. V was trimmed by 0 bases and J by 0 bases, leaving 7 bases between them. Germline CDR1 and CDR2: KGHDR and SFDVKD. CDR3 in DNA: TGTGCCACCAGTGATTTGGCGGCTACGAACACCGGGGAGCTGTTTTTT. It specifies CATSDLAATNTGELFF.

This clonotype was counted ten times or more. The rearrangement uses TRBV20-1 and TRBJ2-7; D unresolved. Per germline, CDR1 DFQATT and CDR2 SNEGSKA (reference sequence). This CDR3 spans 14 amino acids. The germline V and J ends were trimmed by 0 bases and 4 bases, with 13 bases remaining between them. The CDR3 protein is CSARDSRDLYEQYF. The CDR3 DNA reads as TGCAGTGCTAGAGACAGCAGAGACCTTTACGAGCAGTACTTC.

This chain's CDR3 is CSARPVGAGAYEQYF. CDR3 in DNA: TGCAGTGCCCGACCGGTGGGAGCGGGAGCGTACGAGCAGTACTTC. The chain joins TRBV20-1 to TRBJ2-7, with 8 bases that match TRBD2. CDR3 length: 15 residues. Looked up from germline, CDR1 is DFQATT and CDR2 is SNEGSKA (reference sequence). With 6 bases clipped from V and 4 bases from J, the junction kept 14 bases outside the gene matches.

This clonotype was seen more than once but under ten times. The V and J genes are TRBV6-1 and TRBJ2-5; 9 nucleotides agree with TRBD1. V shed 6 bases, J shed 0 bases, and the junction held 11 bases outside the gene matches. CDR1 MNHNS and CDR2 SASEGT come from the germline V gene. The CDR3 runs 17 residues. CDR3 sequence: CASSPGQGTFYQETQYF. The CDR3 DNA reads as TGTGCCAGCAGCCCGGGACAGGGCACCTTCTACCAAGAGACCCAGTACTTC.

This clonotype was counted many times. The chain joins TRBV6-1 to TRBJ2-7; either TRBD1 or TRBD2 may fit D (6 bases each). The germline CDR1 and CDR2 sequences are MNHNS and SASEGT. The V end lost 5 bases, the J end lost 0 bases, and 14 bases lay between the germline ends. The CDR3 totals 15 residues. The CDR3 DNA sequence: TGTGCCAGCAGTCTTTTGCGGGACAACTCCTACGAGCAGTACTTC. Translating gives CASSLLRDNSYEQYF.

This clonotype was picked up many times. The V gene is TRBV5-1, the J gene TRBJ1-1; D call uncertain. This CDR3 comprises 13 residues. The V end lost 4 bases, the J end lost 6 bases, and 13 bases lay between the germline ends. Germline lookup yields CDR1 SGHRS and CDR2 YFSETQ. The CDR3 reads CASSIKVGAEAFF. CDR3 DNA: TGCGCCAGCAGCATCAAAGTCGGCGCTGAAGCTTTCTTT.

The chain uses TRBV5-5 and TRBJ2-1; TRBD2 matches 7 bases. CDR1 is SGHKS and CDR2 is YYEKEE in the germline V gene (reference sequence). CDR3 size: 16 residues. Trimming at V came to 0 bases and at J to 7 bases, leaving 10 bases not matched to a gene. CDR3 sequence: CASSLGPREEGNEQFF. The CDR3 nucleotides read TGTGCCAGCAGCTTGGGCCCTCGGGAGGAAGGGAATGAGCAGTTCTTC.

In its sample, this clonotype was seen many times. The V call is TRBV18, the J call TRBJ2-7, with D perhaps TRBD1 (6 bases). Trimming cost V 3 bases and J 2 bases, with 14 bases left between them. CDR3 length: 15 residues. Germline CDR1 is KGHSH and CDR2 is LQKENI. CDR3 protein: CASSPQGIQTYEQYF. The CDR3 DNA follows: TGTGCCAGCTCACCTCAGGGGATACAAACCTACGAGCAGTACTTC.

This clonotype came up many times. The J gene is TRBJ2-2, the V gene TRBV28; 8 bases line up with TRBD2. Germline V gene data show CDR1 as MDHEN and CDR2 as SYDVKM. With V trimmed by 8 bases and J by 8 bases, 13 bases remained unmatched. CDR3 length: 15 amino acids. CDR3 nucleotides: TGTGCCAGCTCCCGCGGGGGGAGTTGGATGGGGGAGCTGTTTTTT. Amino acid sequence: CASSRGGSWMGELFF.

This clonotype has a count of ten or more. The chain carries TRBV28 and TRBJ1-1; D not certain. CDR3 length: 15 residues. Germline CDR1 MDHEN, CDR2 SYDVKM. V was trimmed by 6 bases and J by 0 bases, leaving 14 bases between them. The CDR3, as DNA: TGTGCCAGCAGAGCTCCGAGACCGCTGAACACTGAAGCTTTCTTT. Translation gives CASRAPRPLNTEAFF.

This clonotype was observed many times. The chain uses TRBV9 and TRBJ2-7; D is undetermined. Germline-derived CDR1 and CDR2 are SGDLS and YYNGEE. This CDR3 is built from 15 residues. Trimming took 0 bases from V and 7 from J, leaving 17 bases between them. CDR3 coding DNA: TGTGCCAGCAGCGTAGAGGTCGGCCAAATGGGAGAGCAGTACTTC. Its protein product is CASSVEVGQMGEQYF.

In its sample, this clonotype was seen a few times. This chain joins TRBV2 and TRBJ2-7; D is undetermined. This CDR3 is built from 12 residues. The V gene lost 6 bases and the J gene lost 4 bases, with 10 bases spanning the gap. Per the germline V gene, CDR1 is SNHLY and CDR2 is FYNNEI. Here the CDR3 reads CASSEKTYEQYF. CDR3 nucleotide sequence: TGTGCCAGCAGCGAAAAGACGTACGAGCAGTACTTC.